This T cell receptor beta chain emerged from a study of blood T cell repertoires in COVID-19 (dated by TCRdb to 2020 to 2022). Broadly, across the study: The collaborator samples originated in the United States, Italy and Spain and spanned the acute and convalescent phases of COVID-19. Deeply sampled blood TCRbeta repertoires from subjects exposed to, actively infected with, or recovered from COVID-19 were included in the dataset. HLA class I and class II types, where available, came from metadata supplied by the sample provider rather than from assay-based typing. Nearly every sample came with metadata listing a de-identified subject ID, COVID-19 status, age in years and sex. A freely available public database, intended as a resource for researchers studying the immune response to SARS-CoV-2, is where the repertoires were released. The material from the prospective study consisted of cDNA or gDNA derived from T cells, B-cell-depleted T cells, or PBMCs. Samples came from the ongoing ImmuneRACE study (first 160 participants) plus 1,254 subjects from 6 global collaborators. Overall study outcomes, separate from this receptor: How much clinical and demographic metadata was included differed by source and by participant, and the metadata was provided uncurated.

With regard to this clone: Which antigen it targets is not known. Within one base of it there is no much larger clone, and no base qualities were kept.

The germline V end is reduced by 6 bases and the J end by 4 bases; junction bases left unmatched: 11. The CDR3 contains 16 residues, cysteine and phenylalanine counted. Of all the DNA, just the CDR3 is kept, 48 bases in frame from base 1. The germline V gene (reference sequence) gives CDR1 as MNHEY and CDR2 as SMNVEV. TCRbeta CDR3 regions were amplified from genomic DNA using the immunoSEQ Assay, a bias-controlled multiplex PCR. The paper's processing steps were these. Nucleated cell counts per sample were estimated from amplification of reference gene primers within the assay. To quantify the absolute abundance of each unique TCRbeta CDR3 rearrangement, sequence reads were collapsed and filtered. Productive Simpson clonality was computed per sample as the square root of Simpson's diversity index over productive rearrangements. The immuneACCESS repertoire file appears here via TCRdb, limited to in-frame rearrangements. These files lack a portion of the clones; in checked studies, under half of the deficit traces to unresolved V genes, and the cause of the others is not known. That table gives V, J and clone size, and the DNA gave D and trimming. For this sample there are 400,000 to 450,000 clones; 80% to 90% appear just once. The top ten constitute around 1.1% of the sample.

Participants in the prospective study were aged about 18 to 95 years, lived in 20 to 25 United States geographic areas, and enrolled through a virtual design. Cohort assignment in the prospective study relied on participant-reported clinical history from a screening survey and a study questionnaire. ImmuneRACE Cohort 3 recovered participants were defined by two consecutive negative NP/OP PCR tests, healthcare professional clearance, or symptom resolution. In the prospective study, mobile phlebotomists collected whole blood, serum and a nasopharyngeal or oropharyngeal swab from each participant. Participants in the prospective study had the option to provide additional blood draws and questionnaires over a roughly two-month period. Before DNA extraction, blood samples from the prospective study were shipped at room temperature or frozen.

Specimen: PBMCs or T cells enriched from blood (not recorded which). The chain is encoded by TRBV27 joined to TRBJ2-5, with 10 middle bases fitting TRBD2. This clonotype originated in a man aged 25-40 years who had recovered from COVID-19. The sequenced DNA: TGTGCCAGCAGGAACCGTCTAGCGGGAGTGCCAGAGACCCAGTACTTC. It codes for CASRNRLAGVPETQYF.